This T cell receptor beta chain appears in the sequencing data of a study of beta chain features in type 1 diabetes. This CDR3 contains 17 residues. Unmatched junction bases numbered 10, after V lost 3 bases and J lost 6 bases. Germline V CDR1 and CDR2: KGHSH, LQKENI. Study-level findings and limits: Individuals with type 1 diabetes displayed fewer insertions and more deletions at VDJ junctions. High TCR expression in some cells could lead to their over-representation in cDNA sequencing.

The isolated RNA, all of it, was reverse transcribed, so expressed TCRB transcripts were what got sequenced. Here immunoSEQ multiplex PCR was the method, and the copy in TCRdb shows in-frame clones only, minus some. Here the sample spans 15,000 to 18,000 clones, approximately 45% being singletons. Turning to this clone: What it recognizes is unknown.

This sequence joins TRBV18 and TRBJ2-3; 12 bases are a match to TRBD2. The clonotype originates from a woman in her forties in good health. Sequencing was performed on stem cell memory CD4+ T cells from blood. CDR3 in DNA: TGTGCCAGCTCACCTATATCTAGCGGGGGGGCCCTGGATACGCAGTATTTT. The encoded protein is CASSPISSGGALDTQYF.